This TCR beta chain appears in the sequencing data of a study of cytomegalovirus exposure and HLA in healthy donors. General observations from the study: Several V segments, TRBV6-2 and TRBV6-3 among them, could not be told apart and were dropped.

The V gene's germline CDR1 is LGHNA and CDR2 YSLEER. V lost 1 base and J lost 6, with 18 bases in between. This CDR3 is 16 amino acids long. A note on this clone: Its antigen is still unknown.

Amplification used 60 Vbeta primers and 13 Jbeta primers. Profiling relied on immunoSEQ multiplex PCR, and the TCRdb table lists in-frame clones only, not all of them. This repertoire shows 150,000 to 250,000 clones, around 79% found once; its top ten account for about 4.4%. This clonotype originated in a woman in her thirties in good health and CMV-seropositive. The rearrangement uses TRBV4-3 and TRBJ1-2; D ambiguous. Sequenced: PBMCs. The CDR3, as DNA: TGCGCCAGCAGCCAAGGTATCGGAGCCAATTTTAATGGCTACACCTTC. This codes for CASSQGIGANFNGYTF.